This TCR beta chain was found in a study of blood T cell repertoires in COVID-19. The sample holds one count of this clone. J lost 0 bases, V lost 4 bases, and 6 bases had no gene match. Germline V gives CDR1 SGHRS, CDR2 YFSETQ. The CDR3 totals 16 residues. In the original processing: The assay estimated nucleated cells by amplifying reference gene primers. Clones were sequenced by immunoSEQ multiplex PCR, and TCRdb holds only the in-frame ones, with some missing. The DNA was the basis for D and trimming; V, J and clone size are from that table. The repertoire holds about 75,000 clones, with 80% to 90% as singletons.

The clonotype comes from a woman in her forties or fifties with acute or convalescent COVID-19. This chain joins TRBV5-1 and TRBJ2-3; 9 positions match TRBD2. Sequences were obtained from peripheral blood. DNA for the CDR3: TGCGCCAGCAGCCCACTCACTAGCGGGAGCACAGATACGCAGTATTTT. Protein: CASSPLTSGSTDTQYF.